This is a list of T cell receptor beta chains from one sample in a study of PD-1 blockade in classical Hodgkin lymphoma. Measured with immunoSEQ multiplex PCR; TCRdb has only the in-frame clones, and not every one. The sample consists of 110,000 or so clones, 89% of them appearing once. Sequenced material: peripheral blood mononuclear cells (PBMCs), taken before the fourth cycle of nivolumab. These receptor sequences come from a human donor with classical Hodgkin lymphoma. Both conserved end residues are trimmed from each CDR3. Each record gives: CDR3 protein, clone size, V gene, CDR3 length. The listing skips clone size in some rows; elsewhere it reads once, few, many or a size class.

CDR3 protein: ASSLKTGVLNTEAF
clone size: .
V gene: TRBV13
CDR3 length: 14

CDR3 protein: AVKGDLNTEAF
clone size: .
V gene: TRBV2
CDR3 length: 11

CDR3 protein: ASSPGWGKVNEETQY
clone size: .
V gene: TRBV11-2
CDR3 length: 15

CDR3 protein: ASSPLGANEKLF
clone size: .
V gene: TRBV7-6
CDR3 length: 12

CDR3 protein: SVGGLAAYEQY
clone size: .
V gene: TRBV29-1
CDR3 length: 11

CDR3 protein: ASSLGGGGEQY
clone size: .
V gene: TRBV7-6
CDR3 length: 11

CDR3 protein: ASTRQLENTEAF
clone size: few
V gene: TRBV7-9
CDR3 length: 12

CDR3 protein: ASSFFAGTANEKLF
clone size: .
V gene: TRBV27
CDR3 length: 14

CDR3 protein: ASSMGSGSPYEQY
clone size: .
V gene: TRBV19
CDR3 length: 13

CDR3 protein: ASSIAPRTDTQY
clone size: .
V gene: TRBV19
CDR3 length: 12

CDR3 protein: ASSQLTGQGRYEQY
clone size: .
V gene: TRBV4-1
CDR3 length: 14

CDR3 protein: ASSKTDYGYT
clone size: .
V gene: TRBV19
CDR3 length: 10

CDR3 protein: ASSSRDSLSNTGELF
clone size: .
V gene: TRBV18
CDR3 length: 15

CDR3 protein: ASSLGGSSAGELF
clone size: .
V gene: TRBV27
CDR3 length: 13

CDR3 protein: ASSPSEVGNGYT
clone size: .
V gene: TRBV7-9
CDR3 length: 12

CDR3 protein: ASSEAPTVSSYNEQF
clone size: .
V gene: TRBV2
CDR3 length: 15

CDR3 protein: ASSPRLAGVSGELF
clone size: .
V gene: TRBV7-9
CDR3 length: 14

CDR3 protein: ASSYIEATNEKLF
clone size: .
V gene: TRBV6-6
CDR3 length: 13

CDR3 protein: ASRGTSNTGELF
clone size: few
V gene: TRBV2
CDR3 length: 12

CDR3 protein: ATTQGYEQY
clone size: few
V gene: TRBV6-5
CDR3 length: 9

CDR3 protein: ASSFDPNYGYT
clone size: .
V gene: TRBV7-8
CDR3 length: 11

CDR3 protein: ASSGGVGLEAF
clone size: .
V gene: TRBV5-4
CDR3 length: 11

CDR3 protein: ASSYRGRDNSPLH
clone size: .
V gene: TRBV6-5
CDR3 length: 13

CDR3 protein: ASSPTAGGSYNEQF
clone size: .
V gene: TRBV18
CDR3 length: 14

CDR3 protein: ASSEFQVFEQF
clone size: .
V gene: TRBV2
CDR3 length: 11

CDR3 protein: ASSLRGSYEQY
clone size: once
V gene: TRBV5-8
CDR3 length: 11

CDR3 protein: ASSFEGRQPQH
clone size: .
V gene: TRBV27
CDR3 length: 11

CDR3 protein: SAVKAETQY
clone size: once
V gene: TRBV20-1
CDR3 length: 9

CDR3 protein: ASSGGLVTF
clone size: .
V gene: TRBV5-6
CDR3 length: 9

CDR3 protein: ASSIGTGSSYNEQF
clone size: .
V gene: TRBV19
CDR3 length: 14

CDR3 protein: ASSFRRPENTEAF
clone size: .
V gene: TRBV11-2
CDR3 length: 13

CDR3 protein: ASSRRDSGTEAF
clone size: .
V gene: TRBV2
CDR3 length: 12

CDR3 protein: AISDLLPGEYEQY
clone size: .
V gene: TRBV10-3
CDR3 length: 13

CDR3 protein: ASRATVLGRLESTDTQY
clone size: .
V gene: TRBV7-8
CDR3 length: 17

CDR3 protein: ASSLPGQADEQF
clone size: once
V gene: TRBV6-6
CDR3 length: 12

CDR3 protein: ASSFVVGAGPSGPQH
clone size: .
V gene: TRBV28
CDR3 length: 15

CDR3 protein: ASSLGDTYEQY
clone size: .
V gene: TRBV7-7
CDR3 length: 11

CDR3 protein: ASSLAEGVSGNTIY
clone size: .
V gene: TRBV5-1
CDR3 length: 14

CDR3 protein: SVRTLYEQY
clone size: .
V gene: TRBV20-1
CDR3 length: 9

CDR3 protein: ASSVGTAFTGELF
clone size: .
V gene: TRBV2
CDR3 length: 13

CDR3 protein: ASSVGFRTGTNGYT
clone size: .
V gene: TRBV9
CDR3 length: 14